This T cell receptor (beta chain) emerged from a study of OX40 agonist ivuxolimab in advanced cancers. Turning to the study itself: Three partial responders included one hepatocellular carcinoma patient and two cutaneous melanoma patients.

Data came from immunoSEQ multiplex PCR; TCRdb stores just in-frame clones and leaves some out. The table includes nearly 110,000 clones, approximately 90% detected once. Note on this clone: Its specificity is not known.

Unmatched junction bases numbered 15, after V lost 6 bases and J lost 4 bases. This CDR3 spans 16 amino acids. Germline-derived CDR1 and CDR2 are SQVTM and ANQGSEA. Notes on the study in general: The study found among the lowest clonal expansion in partial responders at 0.1-3.0 mg/kg.

This clonotype originated in an adult with an advanced solid tumor such as melanoma, head and neck, liver or kidney cancer. J is TRBJ1-1 and V is TRBV29-1, with TRBD1 matching 9 bases. Sequences were derived from CD4+ or CD8+ T cells sorted from blood, sampled in a trial of the OX40 agonist ivuxolimab. The CDR3 is CSVLNSGTGTSTEAFF. The CDR3 DNA sequence: TGCAGCGTCCTAAATTCCGGGACAGGGACTTCCACTGAAGCTTTCTTT.